This is a list of T cell receptor beta chains from one sample in a study of response to subunit inactivated influenza vaccine. TCRdb reprocessed the RT-PCR reads with MiXCR, giving one entry per CDR3 protein. The data contain about 570,000 distinct CDR3 sequences, about 11% of them singletons. The data were also submitted as part of a second study, on T cells expressing NK-cell markers.

The source was PBMCs from blood, collected on the day of vaccination. Receptors were obtained from a man aged 45-65 years who received an inactivated influenza vaccine. Each CDR3 is given with its conserved first and last residue. Fields, in order: V gene, J gene, CDR3 length, CDR3 protein.

V gene: TRBV18
J gene: TRBJ2-1
CDR3 length: 15
CDR3 protein: CASSPQGTSYNEQFF

V gene: TRBV12-3/TRBV12-4
J gene: TRBJ2-7
CDR3 length: 13
CDR3 protein: CASRDRPSYEQYF

V gene: TRBV12-3/TRBV12-4
J gene: TRBJ2-1
CDR3 length: 15
CDR3 protein: CASSRTRSSYNEQFF

V gene: TRBV7-3
J gene: TRBJ2-1
CDR3 length: 18
CDR3 protein: CASSRGPMGIGSYNEQFF

V gene: TRBV5-1
J gene: TRBJ2-7
CDR3 length: 21
CDR3 protein: CASSFGTGVEDWTSGRAEQYF

V gene: TRBV20-1
J gene: TRBJ2-2
CDR3 length: 16
CDR3 protein: CSAGTGGYSNTGELFF

V gene: TRBV12-3/TRBV12-4
J gene: TRBJ1-2
CDR3 length: 13
CDR3 protein: CASSFPPPQGYTF

V gene: TRBV5-1
J gene: TRBJ2-7
CDR3 length: 17
CDR3 protein: CASSLEGLAGPAYEQYF

V gene: TRBV5-5
J gene: TRBJ2-7
CDR3 length: 16
CDR3 protein: CASSPSRQVLTYEQYF

V gene: TRBV6-5
J gene: TRBJ2-5
CDR3 length: 17
CDR3 protein: CASSYSYRQAAQETQYF

V gene: TRBV20-1
J gene: TRBJ1-2
CDR3 length: 12
CDR3 protein: CSAAGTGHGYTF

V gene: TRBV11-2
J gene: TRBJ2-4
CDR3 length: 16
CDR3 protein: CASSLDPGQGGNIQYF

V gene: TRBV7-2
J gene: TRBJ2-7
CDR3 length: 14
CDR3 protein: CASSWSGGAYEQYF

V gene: TRBV7-2
J gene: TRBJ2-3
CDR3 length: 15
CDR3 protein: CASSFIRGSTDTQYF

V gene: TRBV28
J gene: TRBJ2-3
CDR3 length: 16
CDR3 protein: CASSHLAGGSTDTQYF

V gene: TRBV7-8
J gene: TRBJ2-5
CDR3 length: 16
CDR3 protein: CASSPPGTGGSETQYF

V gene: TRBV4-3
J gene: TRBJ2-1
CDR3 length: 17
CDR3 protein: CASSQGLPRKASNEQFF

V gene: TRBV10-3
J gene: TRBJ2-3
CDR3 length: 14
CDR3 protein: CATSQREGTDTQYF

V gene: TRBV6-1
J gene: TRBJ2-1
CDR3 length: 14
CDR3 protein: CASKQPQGDNEQFF

V gene: TRBV10-3
J gene: TRBJ2-5
CDR3 length: 14
CDR3 protein: CAVESGTDQETQYF

V gene: TRBV4-1
J gene: TRBJ2-3
CDR3 length: 15
CDR3 protein: CASSQEGFSTDTQYF

V gene: TRBV12-3/TRBV12-4
J gene: TRBJ2-3
CDR3 length: 12
CDR3 protein: CASSRNTDTQYF

V gene: TRBV7-8
J gene: TRBJ2-1
CDR3 length: 15
CDR3 protein: CASSFQRGLYNEQFF

V gene: TRBV20-1
J gene: TRBJ1-1
CDR3 length: 14
CDR3 protein: CSATPGGPKAEAFF

V gene: TRBV28
J gene: TRBJ2-5
CDR3 length: 17
CDR3 protein: CASKNPRGVNLQETQYF

V gene: TRBV4-3
J gene: TRBJ2-2
CDR3 length: 16
CDR3 protein: CASSQDRDRHTGELFF

V gene: TRBV4-3
J gene: TRBJ2-2
CDR3 length: 17
CDR3 protein: CASSPHPGVGSTGELFF

V gene: TRBV4-2
J gene: TRBJ2-5
CDR3 length: 15
CDR3 protein: CASSPRLRNKETQYF

V gene: TRBV20-1
J gene: TRBJ1-1
CDR3 length: 16
CDR3 protein: CSARDWGTGQNTEAFF

V gene: TRBV29-1
J gene: TRBJ2-1
CDR3 length: 12
CDR3 protein: CSVLRGPGEQFF

V gene: TRBV5-1
J gene: TRBJ2-7
CDR3 length: 14
CDR3 protein: CASSEGLASSEQYF

V gene: TRBV4-2
J gene: TRBJ1-3
CDR3 length: 13
CDR3 protein: CASSQGRGNTIYF

V gene: TRBV5-1
J gene: TRBJ2-1
CDR3 length: 14
CDR3 protein: CASSWQAGVNEQFF

V gene: TRBV5-1
J gene: TRBJ2-3
CDR3 length: 14
CDR3 protein: CASSLTSGEDTQYF

V gene: TRBV27
J gene: TRBJ2-7
CDR3 length: 14
CDR3 protein: CASRDRGFSYEQYF

V gene: TRBV20-1
J gene: TRBJ2-7
CDR3 length: 14
CDR3 protein: CSAMTTDRSYEQYF

V gene: TRBV28
J gene: TRBJ2-3
CDR3 length: 16
CDR3 protein: CASSYPFRGPTDTQYF

V gene: TRBV3-1
J gene: TRBJ1-2
CDR3 length: 17
CDR3 protein: CASSRVTDNEANYGYTF

V gene: TRBV29-1
J gene: TRBJ2-5
CDR3 length: 13
CDR3 protein: CSVDSGTRETQYF

V gene: TRBV5-1
J gene: TRBJ2-2
CDR3 length: 15
CDR3 protein: CASRRAVGGTGELFF

V gene: TRBV5-1
J gene: TRBJ1-3
CDR3 length: 16
CDR3 protein: CASSLAGGRYGNTIYF

V gene: TRBV7-2
J gene: TRBJ2-5
CDR3 length: 16
CDR3 protein: CASSLDRLVLGETQYF

V gene: TRBV28
J gene: TRBJ2-2
CDR3 length: 15
CDR3 protein: CASRTATANTGELFF

V gene: TRBV7-9
J gene: TRBJ2-7
CDR3 length: 16
CDR3 protein: CASSHPRDSYSYEQYF